This is a list of T cell receptor beta chains from one sample in a study of blood T cell repertoires in COVID-19. The assay was immunoSEQ multiplex PCR, and TCRdb's table has in-frame clones only and misses some. The table shows about 160,000 clones, with around 82% occurring only once. Specimen: peripheral blood. These receptors all stem from a man older than 75 with COVID-19, enrolled during active disease. Each CDR3 is given with its conserved first and last residue. D genes are given only for firm matches. Clone size is stated in some rows and not others, as once, few, many or a class when expanded.

V gene: TRBV14; D gene: TRBD1; clone size: -; J gene: TRBJ2-6; CDR3 DNA: TGTGCCAGCAGACGCGGACAGGGGGTGGCTGGGGCCAACGTCCTGACTTTC; CDR3 protein: CASRRGQGVAGANVLTF
V gene: TRBV6-6; D gene: -; clone size: -; J gene: TRBJ1-1; CDR3 DNA: TGTGCCAGTTCGGGACACCCGAACACTGAAGCTTTCTTT; CDR3 protein: CASSGHPNTEAFF
V gene: TRBV7-2; D gene: -; clone size: few; J gene: TRBJ2-7; CDR3 DNA: TGTGCCAGCAGCTTAGTCCGGGCGGGTCCCTACGAGCAGTACTTC; CDR3 protein: CASSLVRAGPYEQYF
V gene: TRBV29-1; D gene: -; clone size: -; J gene: TRBJ1-1; CDR3 DNA: TGCAGCGTCGCTGGTACGGGAGCTTTCTTT; CDR3 protein: CSVAGTGAFF
V gene: TRBV19; D gene: TRBD1; clone size: -; J gene: TRBJ1-4; CDR3 DNA: TGTGCCAGTAGTCGACAGGGGCCCTCAACTAATGAAAAACTGTTTTTT; CDR3 protein: CASSRQGPSTNEKLFF
V gene: TRBV2; D gene: -; clone size: -; J gene: TRBJ1-1; CDR3 DNA: TGTGCCAGCATCCTGGGACATGCGAACACTGAAGCTTTCTTT; CDR3 protein: CASILGHANTEAFF
V gene: TRBV7-2; D gene: TRBD1; clone size: -; J gene: TRBJ2-7; CDR3 DNA: TGTGCCAGCAGCCTACGGACAGGAGGCTACGAGCAGTACTTC; CDR3 protein: CASSLRTGGYEQYF
V gene: TRBV2; D gene: -; clone size: -; J gene: TRBJ2-7; CDR3 DNA: TGTGCCAGCAGCCTGACAAACAGAAACTCGTACGAGCAGTACTTC; CDR3 protein: CASSLTNRNSYEQYF
V gene: TRBV5-4; D gene: -; clone size: -; J gene: TRBJ1-1; CDR3 DNA: TGTGCCAGCAGCTTGGACAAAATGAACACTGAAGCTTTCTTT; CDR3 protein: CASSLDKMNTEAFF
V gene: TRBV2; D gene: TRBD1; clone size: -; J gene: TRBJ2-7; CDR3 DNA: TGTGCCAGCAGGGACTGGGACAGCAGCTACGAGCAGTACTTC; CDR3 protein: CASRDWDSSYEQYF
V gene: TRBV7-9; D gene: -; clone size: -; J gene: TRBJ2-7; CDR3 DNA: TGTGCCAGCAGCTTATGGGAGGGGGGCGAGCAGTACTTC; CDR3 protein: CASSLWEGGEQYF
V gene: TRBV2; D gene: TRBD1; clone size: -; J gene: TRBJ2-7; CDR3 DNA: TGTGCCAGTCGGCAGGGGGCAGGGGAGCAGTACTTC; CDR3 protein: CASRQGAGEQYF
V gene: TRBV27; D gene: TRBD1; clone size: -; J gene: TRBJ1-6; CDR3 DNA: TGTGCCAGCAGTTTTGTAGGGGGCGCGGGATCACCCCTCCACTTT; CDR3 protein: CASSFVGGAGSPLHF
V gene: TRBV5-1; D gene: -; clone size: -; J gene: TRBJ1-2; CDR3 DNA: TGCGCCAGCAGCCCGCCTACAGAGTTGGATGGCTACACCTTC; CDR3 protein: CASSPPTELDGYTF
V gene: TRBV3-1/TRBV3-2; D gene: -; clone size: -; J gene: TRBJ2-7; CDR3 DNA: TGTGCCAGCAGCGGGGGCCCTGGGCGGGAGCAGTACTTC; CDR3 protein: CASSGGPGREQYF
V gene: TRBV5-5; D gene: -; clone size: -; J gene: TRBJ1-5; CDR3 DNA: TGTGCCAGCAGCTTGGGAGGGGGTGAGGATCAGCCCCAGCATTTT; CDR3 protein: CASSLGGGEDQPQHF
V gene: TRBV18; D gene: -; clone size: -; J gene: TRBJ2-7; CDR3 DNA: TGTGCCAGCTCGCGGGGCTCCTACGAGCAGTACTTC; CDR3 protein: CASSRGSYEQYF
V gene: TRBV6-5; D gene: -; clone size: -; J gene: TRBJ2-7; CDR3 DNA: TGTGCCAGCAGTCGGGACACGTACTACGAGCAGTACTTC; CDR3 protein: CASSRDTYYEQYF
V gene: TRBV19; D gene: TRBD1; clone size: -; J gene: TRBJ2-7; CDR3 DNA: TGTGCCAGTAGTGCCAGACAGGGACAGGGCGAGCAGTACTTC; CDR3 protein: CASSARQGQGEQYF
V gene: TRBV15; D gene: -; clone size: -; J gene: TRBJ1-2; CDR3 DNA: TGTGCCACCAGCAGAGGGACTCCCCTCTACTATGGCTACACCTTC; CDR3 protein: CATSRGTPLYYGYTF
V gene: TRBV6-6; D gene: TRBD1; clone size: -; J gene: TRBJ1-2; CDR3 DNA: TGTGCCAGCAGTTACTGGGGGTTACAGGGGTTGTATGGCTACACCTTC; CDR3 protein: CASSYWGLQGLYGYTF
V gene: TRBV3-1/TRBV3-2; D gene: -; clone size: -; J gene: TRBJ1-2; CDR3 DNA: TGTGCCAGCAGCCAAGTCGGGGGGGGGATTTATGGCTACACCTTC; CDR3 protein: CASSQVGGGIYGYTF
V gene: TRBV6-1; D gene: -; clone size: -; J gene: TRBJ1-1; CDR3 DNA: TGTGCCAGCAGTGAAGCCGGGTTGAACACTGAAGCTTTCTTT; CDR3 protein: CASSEAGLNTEAFF
V gene: TRBV10-3; D gene: TRBD1; clone size: -; J gene: TRBJ1-4; CDR3 DNA: TGTGCCATCAGGGGGACAGGGACAACTAATGAAAAACTGTTTTTT; CDR3 protein: CAIRGTGTTNEKLFF
V gene: TRBV19; D gene: -; clone size: -; J gene: TRBJ1-3; CDR3 DNA: TGTGCCAGTAGTATATCGGGAAACACCATATATTTT; CDR3 protein: CASSISGNTIYF
V gene: TRBV6-2/TRBV6-3; D gene: -; clone size: once; J gene: TRBJ2-1; CDR3 DNA: TGTGCCAGCAGTGGCCCTGCGGGGATAAACTTCAATGAGCAGTTCTTC; CDR3 protein: CASSGPAGINFNEQFF
V gene: TRBV5-1; D gene: -; clone size: -; J gene: TRBJ1-1; CDR3 DNA: TGCGCCAGCAGCTTGGCCGGGTGGAACACTGAAGCTTTCTTT; CDR3 protein: CASSLAGWNTEAFF
V gene: TRBV15; D gene: -; clone size: -; J gene: TRBJ2-5; CDR3 DNA: TGTGCCACCAGCAGGAGCGAGACCCAGTACTTC; CDR3 protein: CATSRSETQYF
V gene: TRBV9; D gene: -; clone size: -; J gene: TRBJ2-3; CDR3 DNA: TGTGCCAGCAGCCTCACGTTCCGAAATGGGGCCCATAATACGCAGTATTTT; CDR3 protein: CASSLTFRNGAHNTQYF
V gene: TRBV2; D gene: -; clone size: -; J gene: TRBJ1-1; CDR3 DNA: TGTGCCAGCAGTGCGGAACGGGACACTGAAGCTTTCTTT; CDR3 protein: CASSAERDTEAFF
V gene: TRBV7-6; D gene: TRBD2; clone size: -; J gene: TRBJ2-3; CDR3 DNA: TGTGCCAGCAGCTTAGGAGGGCCCCGGGGAGGGACAGATACGCAGTATTTT; CDR3 protein: CASSLGGPRGGTDTQYF
V gene: TRBV27; D gene: TRBD1; clone size: -; J gene: TRBJ2-5; CDR3 DNA: TGTGCCAGCACTTCAACAGGGGGATGGAAGACCCAGTACTTC; CDR3 protein: CASTSTGGWKTQYF
V gene: TRBV4-3; D gene: -; clone size: -; J gene: TRBJ1-4; CDR3 DNA: TGCGCCAGCAGCCGGGGAGGACTCGAAAAACTGTTTTTT; CDR3 protein: CASSRGGLEKLFF